This TCR beta chain was sequenced for a study of blood T cell repertoires in COVID-19. Germline V gives CDR1 SGHRS, CDR2 YFSETQ. V dropped 7 bases and J dropped 4; count of bases not matched to a gene: 7. The CDR3 has 15 residues. Original processing notes: By means of reference gene primer amplification, nucleated cell counts were estimated. Assay: immunoSEQ multiplex PCR; the TCRdb copy retains only in-frame clones and omits some. The DNA gave D and trimming, while V, J and clone size come from that table. Of 150,000 or so clones listed, 75% to 90% are singletons. The clonotype comes from a man aged 55 to 70 with acute or convalescent COVID-19. This chain uses TRBV5-1 with TRBJ2-1; 11 bases map to TRBD2. Source material: peripheral blood. CDR3 in amino acids: CASHQGTSGYNEQFF. The CDR3 DNA is TGCGCCAGCCACCAGGGGACTAGCGGATACAATGAGCAGTTCTTC. Looking up the rest from reference TRBV5-1 and TRBJ2-1 gives the full variable domain: KAGVTQTPRYLIKTRGQQVTLSCSPISGHRSVSWYQQTPGQGLQFLFEYFSETQRNKGNFPGRFSGRQFSNSRSEMNVSTLELGDSALYLCASHQGTSGYNEQFFGPGTRLTVL.